The 27 T cell receptor beta chains listed next were all sequenced from one sample in a study of T cells in Graves' hyperthyroidism and ophthalmopathy. TCR beta CDR3 region amplification was performed from RNA transcripts. An initial round of RT-PCR targeting the TCR CDR3 relied on the HTBI primer set. MiXCR, applied by TCRdb to the multiplex PCR reads, yields one record per CDR3 protein. The sample consists of about 460,000 distinct CDR3 sequences, under 25% of them appearing once. The sample taken for sequencing was blood. These receptors all come from a woman in her seventies with Graves' ophthalmopathy.

At least ten counts were recorded for this clonotype. This chain uses TRBV11-3 with TRBJ2-2; tentative D call: TRBD2 (5 bases). CDR3 length equals 15 residues. Trimming shortened V by 3 bases and J by 0 bases, and 8 bases separated the two germline ends. Per germline, CDR1 SGHNT and CDR2 YENEEA. CDR3: CASSLSGTNTGELFF. As DNA, the CDR3 is TGTGCCAGCAGCTTGAGCGGTACGAACACCGGGGAGCTGTTTTTT.

This clonotype was detected many times. The chain is built from TRBV11-2 and TRBJ2-7; maybe TRBD1 (5 bases). The CDR3 is made up of 17 amino acids. Trimming removed 2 bases at V and 0 bases at J, with 17 bases between. Germline V gene lookup returns CDR1 SGHAT and CDR2 FQNNGV. For the CDR3, the DNA is TGTGCCAGCAGCTTATCGTGGGGCGGCCAAAGCTCCTACGAGCAGTACTTC. Its translation is CASSLSWGGQSSYEQYF.

There are many counts of this clonotype. The chain joins TRBV6-1 to TRBJ1-5; 10 positions match TRBD1. Germline V lookup: CDR1 MNHNS, CDR2 SASEGT. Trimming took 2 bases from V and 3 from J; bases not matched to a gene: 4. The CDR3 covers 16 residues. The CDR3 DNA sequence: TGTGCCAGCAGTGAATCCGGGACAGGGGCCAATCAGCCCCAGCATTTT. Residues: CASSESGTGANQPQHF.

This chain links TRBV5-5 with TRBJ1-2; TRBD1 aligns across 7 bases. Germline-derived CDR1 and CDR2 are SGHKS and YYEKEE (reference sequence). The CDR3 extends over 14 amino acids. Germline trimming cut 4 bases from V and 5 bases from J; bases unmatched to any gene: 8. The CDR3 bases are TGTGCCAGCAGCCTAACGGGACAGTCGTATGGCTACACCTTC. Residues: CASSLTGQSYGYTF.

This clonotype was found a few times. The J gene is TRBJ1-3, the V gene TRBV20-1, with 7 bases fitting TRBD1. The CDR3 is 13 amino acids. After removal of 6 bases from V and 4 bases from J, the junction contained 6 bases not matched to a gene. CDR1 and CDR2 (germline): DFQATT, SNEGSKA (reference sequence). CDR3 in DNA: TGCAGTGCCACGCAGGGGGGGGGAAACACCATATATTTT. This gives the protein CSATQGGGNTIYF.

This clonotype was detected ten times or more. The rearrangement uses TRBV29-1 and TRBJ1-1, with no clear D. Trimming took 4 bases from V and 8 from J, leaving 14 bases between them. The CDR3 has 12 residues. The V gene's germline CDR1 is SQVTM and CDR2 ANQGSEA. CDR3 coding DNA: TGCAGCGTTGGCTCACCTCCCTCCGAAGCTTTCTTT. It codes for CSVGSPPSEAFF.

The J gene is TRBJ2-5, the V gene TRBV10-2; TRBD2 matches at 8 bases. After removal of 4 bases from V and 2 bases from J, the junction contained 6 bases not matched to a gene. CDR3 length equals 15 residues. Germline CDR1 and CDR2: WSHSY and SAAADI. The CDR3: CASSGAGGLQETQYF. The CDR3 coding sequence is TGCGCCAGCAGTGGCGCGGGAGGCCTTCAAGAGACCCAGTACTTC.

J is TRBJ1-6 and V is TRBV14; D gene unclear. Germline CDR1 is SGHDN and CDR2 is FVKESK. The CDR3 loop spans 14 amino acids. V was cut by 0 bases and J by 10 bases, with 10 bases left in between. CDR3 region: CASSQDSLRSPLHF. The CDR3 coding sequence is TGTGCCAGCAGCCAAGACAGCCTGAGATCACCCCTCCACTTT.

The chain couples TRBV5-1 to TRBJ2-3; no clear D gene. The germline V gene has CDR1 SGHRS and CDR2 YFSETQ. V lost 0 bases, J lost 0 bases, and 8 bases lay in between. The CDR3 totals 15 residues. The CDR3, as DNA: TGCGCCAGCAGCTTGGTTCAGGCGAGCACAGATACGCAGTATTTT. Encoded protein: CASSLVQASTDTQYF.

This clonotype was recorded a few times. The rearrangement uses TRBV6-1 and TRBJ2-7; the D gene is possibly TRBD2 (6 bases). The CDR3 is 16 residues long. V was shortened by 5 bases and J by 3 bases, with 20 bases between the two germline ends. Germline-derived CDR1 and CDR2 are MNHNS and SASEGT. CDR3 region: CASSWVSSGQYYEQYF. The CDR3 DNA sequence: TGTGCCAGCAGTTGGGTATCGAGCGGGCAATACTACGAGCAGTACTTC.

V usage is TRBV20-1 and J usage is TRBJ1-5; 8 nucleotides line up with TRBD1. V was clipped by 5 bases and J by 1 base; unmatched bases: 4. Germline CDR1 and CDR2: DFQATT and SNEGSKA (reference sequence). This CDR3 comprises 14 residues. CDR3 in amino acids: CSASRTGSNQPQHF. For the CDR3, the DNA is TGCAGTGCTTCCAGGACAGGGAGCAATCAGCCCCAGCATTTT.

This sequence joins TRBV25-1 and TRBJ1-5, with TRBD1 identical over 8 bases. After removal of 8 bases from V and 7 bases from J, the junction contained 10 bases not matched to a gene. Germline-derived CDR1 and CDR2 are MGHDK and SYGVNS. The CDR3 loop spans 14 amino acids. The CDR3 nucleotides are TGTGCCAGCCCTAGGACAGGGCGCAGGCAGCCCCAGCATTTT. Translation: CASPRTGRRQPQHF. The variable domain in full, completed from reference TRBV25-1 and TRBJ1-5, reads EADIYQTPRYLVIGTGKKITLECSQTMGHDKMYWYQQDPGMELHLIHYSYGVNSTEKGDLSSESTVSRIRTEHFPLTLESARPSHTSQYLCASPRTGRRQPQHFGDGTRLSIL.

This clonotype was picked up many times. The chain links TRBV27 to TRBJ1-5; D might be TRBD1 (6 bases). The germline CDR1 and CDR2 sequences are MNHEY and SMNVEV (reference sequence). Trimming took off 3 bases at V and 2 bases at J, with 8 bases between the two ends. The CDR3 runs 14 residues. The CDR3 nucleotides read TGTGCCAGCAGTTTGCGGGGGCGCAATCAGCCCCAGCATTTT. It yields the protein CASSLRGRNQPQHF.

This chain connects TRBV5-1 to TRBJ1-4, with a tentative D call TRBD1 (5 bases). The CDR3 spans 14 residues. Germline loops: CDR1 SGHRS, CDR2 YFSETQ. V was clipped by 5 bases and J by 1 base, with 9 bases between them. CDR3 DNA sequence: TGCGCCAGCAGAACCGGGGGAACTAATGAAAAACTGTTTTTT. This encodes CASRTGGTNEKLFF.

The chain recombines TRBV6-2 or TRBV6-3 with TRBJ1-1; the D gene is possibly TRBD1 (6 bases). Trimming removed 4 bases from V and 0 bases from J, with 12 bases in between. The CDR3 covers 15 residues. In germline, CDR1 is MNHEY, CDR2 SVGEGT. The CDR3: CASSLNRDLNTEAFF. CDR3 DNA sequence: TGTGCCAGCAGTTTAAACAGGGATTTGAACACTGAAGCTTTCTTT.

This clonotype showed up many times. The chain is built from TRBV27 and TRBJ1-4; D unresolved. Trimming took 2 bases from V and 8 from J, leaving 12 bases between them. CDR3 length: 14 residues. From germline, CDR1 is MNHEY and CDR2 SMNVEV (reference sequence). The CDR3 DNA reads as TGTGCCAGCAGTTTAGCCCAGGCCGGGGAAAAACTGTTTTTT. This encodes CASSLAQAGEKLFF.

CDR3 DNA sequence: TGTGCCAGCAGTGAAGGCGCACAGGGAGGCGAGACCCAGTACTTC. Translating it yields CASSEGAQGGETQYF. The V call is TRBV6-1, the J call TRBJ2-5; D could derive from TRBD1 or TRBD2 (6 bases each). CDR3 length: 15 residues. Germline assignment: CDR1 MNHNS and CDR2 SASEGT. V was trimmed by 1 base and J by 5 bases, leaving 14 bases between them.

The chain links TRBV6-1 to TRBJ1-1; 9 bases agree with TRBD1. V was clipped by 6 bases and J by 0 bases; unmatched bases: 5. CDR1 and CDR2 from the germline V gene are MNHNS and SASEGT. This CDR3 spans 15 amino acids. The CDR3 reads CASRTRTGVNTEAFF. The CDR3, as DNA: TGTGCCAGCAGAACCCGGACAGGGGTGAACACTGAAGCTTTCTTT.

The chain employs TRBV6-2 or TRBV6-3 and TRBJ2-3; D not certain. Between the trimmed V and J ends, which lost 0 bases and 2 bases, there was a span of 12 bases. The CDR3 runs to 16 residues. The germline CDR1 and CDR2 sequences are MNHEY and SVGEGT. The CDR3 loop reads CASSYSIRQNTDTQYF. Written as DNA, the CDR3 is TGTGCCAGCAGTTACTCGATTCGGCAGAACACAGATACGCAGTATTTT.

This clonotype was seen just once. The V and J genes are TRBV10-1 and TRBJ1-1; no firm D call. Germline V gene lookup returns CDR1 WNHNN and CDR2 SYGVQD (reference sequence). The CDR3 has 13 amino acids. V was clipped by 4 bases and J by 1 base, with 7 bases between them. CDR3 loop: CASSAIPNTEAFF. As DNA, the CDR3 is TGCGCCAGCAGTGCCATCCCGAACACTGAAGCTTTCTTT.

This rearrangement joins TRBV3-1 to TRBJ1-1; D not resolved. The CDR3 totals 15 residues. The germline V gene has CDR1 LGHDT and CDR2 YNNKEL (reference sequence). Between the trimmed V and J ends, which lost 1 base and 2 bases, there was a span of 11 bases. The CDR3 here is CASSQALGSNTEAFF. For the CDR3, the DNA is TGTGCCAGCAGCCAAGCTCTAGGCAGCAACACTGAAGCTTTCTTT.

This clonotype has at least ten counts. The chain is built from TRBV6-6 and TRBJ1-1, with no clear D. V dropped 2 bases and J dropped 1 base, with 8 bases sitting between them. CDR1 is MNHNY, CDR2 SVGAGI, per germline (reference sequence). The CDR3 runs to 14 residues. CDR3 bases: TGTGCCAGCAGTTACCCGGCGAGGAACACTGAAGCTTTCTTT. This gives the protein CASSYPARNTEAFF.

The sample holds a few counts of this clonotype. V usage is TRBV29-1 and J usage is TRBJ2-7, with D perhaps TRBD1 or TRBD2 (6 bases each). V dropped 6 bases and J dropped 4 bases, with 19 bases sitting between them. CDR3 size: 14 residues. Per the germline V gene, CDR1 is SQVTM and CDR2 is ANQGSEA. CDR3 sequence reads: CSVRSLGGRYEQYF. CDR3 DNA: TGCAGCGTACGGTCTCTCGGGGGCAGATACGAGCAGTACTTC.

This clonotype was recorded at least ten times. The chain employs TRBV12-3 or TRBV12-4 and TRBJ2-7; a possible D gene is TRBD1 (5 bases). The V end lost 5 bases, the J end lost 3 bases, and 11 bases lay between the germline ends. This CDR3 is 13 amino acids long. The DNA of the CDR3 is TGTGCCAGCAGTGGTGAGACAGACTACGAGCAGTACTTC. Translated, it gives CASSGETDYEQYF.

In this sample, this clonotype turned up many times. The chain recombines TRBV6-1 with TRBJ1-1; unclear D gene. In germline, CDR1 is MNHNS, CDR2 SASEGT. Trimming left V 1 base short and J 8 bases short, with 8 bases between. There are 12 residues in the CDR3. As DNA, the CDR3 is TGTGCCAGCAGTGAAGGGCGACAAGAAGCTTTCTTT. It encodes CASSEGRQEAFF.

This clonotype has only a few counts. The genes are TRBV20-1 and TRBJ2-1; the match to TRBD2 covers 10 bases. The CDR3 consists of 14 residues. V was clipped by 3 bases and J by 4 bases; unmatched bases: 3. From germline, CDR1 is DFQATT and CDR2 SNEGSKA (reference sequence). In DNA, the CDR3 is TGCAGTGCTAGCAGGACTAGCGGATACAATGAGCAGTTCTTC. Translation: CSASRTSGYNEQFF.

In its sample, this clonotype was seen a few times. The rearrangement joins TRBV20-1 to TRBJ1-1, with D possibly being TRBD1 (6 bases). Per the germline V gene, CDR1 is DFQATT and CDR2 is SNEGSKA (reference sequence). The length of the CDR3 is 17 residues. Between the trimmed V and J ends, which lost 0 bases and 0 bases, there was a span of 17 bases. CDR3 bases: TGCAGTGCTAGAGATCATTCTCGGGGGCTTATGAACACTGAAGCTTTCTTT. Encoded protein: CSARDHSRGLMNTEAFF.